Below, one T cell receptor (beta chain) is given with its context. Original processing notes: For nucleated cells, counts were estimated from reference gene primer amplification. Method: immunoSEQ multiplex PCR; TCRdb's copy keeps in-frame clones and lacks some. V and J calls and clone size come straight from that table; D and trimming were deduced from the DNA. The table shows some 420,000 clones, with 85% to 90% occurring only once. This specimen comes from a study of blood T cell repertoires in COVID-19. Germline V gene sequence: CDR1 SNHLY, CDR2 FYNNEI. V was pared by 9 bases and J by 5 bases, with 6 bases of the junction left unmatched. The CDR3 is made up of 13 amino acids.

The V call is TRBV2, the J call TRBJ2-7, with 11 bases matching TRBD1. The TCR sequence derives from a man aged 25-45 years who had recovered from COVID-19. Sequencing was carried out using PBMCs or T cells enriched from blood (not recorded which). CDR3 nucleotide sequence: TGTGCCAGTCGGGACAGGGGGTTCGACGAGCAGTACTTC. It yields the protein CASRDRGFDEQYF. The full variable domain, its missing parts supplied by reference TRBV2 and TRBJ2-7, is EPEVTQTPSHQVTQMGQEVILRCVPISNHLYFYWYRQILGQKVEFLVSFYNNEISEKSEIFDDQFSVERPDGSNFTLKIRSTKLEDSAMYFCASRDRGFDEQYFGPGTRLTVT.